The 32 T cell receptor beta chains below come from one sample, sequenced in a study of T cell responses to AZD1222 COVID-19 vaccine. TCRdb keeps only in-frame clones here, not all; method: immunoSEQ multiplex PCR. The sample holds around 140,000 clones, 89% seen once. The source was peripheral blood, collected on day 0 of AZD1222 vaccination. The receptors derive from an adult in good health.

In this sample, this clone turned up once. The CDR3 sequence is CSARGSSPLHF. In DNA form, the CDR3 reads TGCAGTGCGAGGGGCAGTTCACCCCTCCACTTT. The V call is TRBV20-1, the J call TRBJ1-6; D possibly corresponds to TRBD1 (5 bases). Germline V gives CDR1 DFQATT, CDR2 SNEGSKA (reference sequence). The length of the CDR3 is 11 residues. The germline V and J ends were trimmed by 6 bases and 9 bases, with 9 bases remaining between them.

The V and J genes are TRBV19 and TRBJ1-1; D not resolved. Trimming left V 7 bases short and J 6 bases short, with 18 bases between. In germline, CDR1 is LNHDA, CDR2 SQIVND (reference sequence). This CDR3 has 14 amino acids. CDR3 nucleotide sequence: TGTGCCAGTACCGTCGACGGCCGGAGGGCTGAAGCTTTCTTT. Translation gives CASTVDGRRAEAFF. The complete variable domain, with remaining parts taken from reference TRBV19 and TRBJ1-1, reads DGGITQSPKYLFRKEGQNVTLSCEQNLNHDAMYWYRQDPGQGLRLIYYSQIVNDFQKGDIAEGYSVSREKKESFPLTVTSAQKNPTAFYLCASTVDGRRAEAFFGQGTRLTVV.

The CDR3 region has the DNA TGTGCCAGCAGCCTATCGAGCTCCTACAATGAGCAGTTCTTC. Its translation: CASSLSSSYNEQFF. This chain joins TRBV9 and TRBJ2-1, with D unresolved. The CDR3 is made up of 14 amino acids. Germline CDR1 is SGDLS and CDR2 is YYNGEE. Deletions cut 4 bases from V and 0 bases from J, with 8 bases between.

The chain is built from TRBV24-1 and TRBJ2-2, with a weak D call TRBD1 (5 bases). CDR3 length: 15 residues. Germline loops: CDR1 KGHDR, CDR2 SFDVKD. The V gene lost 3 bases and the J gene lost 5 bases, with 12 bases spanning the gap. CDR3: CATSDTQGITGELFF. CDR3 sequence (DNA): TGTGCCACCAGTGATACCCAGGGAATTACCGGGGAGCTGTTTTTT.

The gene calls are TRBV28 and TRBJ1-4; D may be TRBD1 (6 bases). The CDR3 spans 12 residues. Germline V gives CDR1 MDHEN, CDR2 SYDVKM. The V end lost 10 bases, the J end lost 8 bases, and 14 bases lay between the germline ends. CDR3 DNA: TGTGCCATCGCTCTAAGGGGGGAAAAACTGTTTTTT. Protein product: CAIALRGEKLFF.

V usage is TRBV28 and J usage is TRBJ1-1; the D is unclear. The CDR3 is 15 residues long. Trimming removed 4 bases at V and 4 bases at J, with 16 bases between. Germline CDR1 and CDR2: MDHEN and SYDVKM. CDR3 region: CASSSPRTGLTEAFF. The CDR3 DNA sequence: TGTGCCAGCAGTTCCCCCCGGACCGGCCTCACTGAAGCTTTCTTT. Full variable domain (missing parts from reference TRBV28 and TRBJ1-1): DVKVTQSSRYLVKRTGEKVFLECVQDMDHENMFWYRQDPGLGLRLIYFSYDVKMKEKGDIPEGYSVSREKKERFSLILESASTNQTSMYLCASSSPRTGLTEAFFGQGTRLTVV.

The chain carries TRBV6-5 and TRBJ1-5; the D is unclear. Trimming took off 6 bases at V and 1 base at J, with 7 bases between the two ends. The germline V gene encodes CDR1 MNHEY and CDR2 SVGAGI. CDR3 length: 13 amino acids. Here the CDR3 DNA reads TGTGCCAGCAGGGTCAGGAGCAATCAGCCCCAGCATTTT. Its protein is CASRVRSNQPQHF.

This clone has only a few counts. V gene TRBV7-2 combines with J gene TRBJ2-1; D gene unclear. Germline V gene data show CDR1 as SGHTA and CDR2 as FQGNSA. The CDR3 consists of 11 residues. The V end lost 2 bases, the J end lost 7 bases, and 3 bases lay between the germline ends. CDR3 coding DNA: TGTGCCAGCAGCTTACTGAATGAGCAGTTCTTC. It is translated as CASSLLNEQFF. Based on the CDR3 plus reference TRBV7-2 and TRBJ2-1, the full variable domain is GAGVSQSPSNKVTEKGKDVELRCDPISGHTALYWYRQSLGQGLEFLIYFQGNSAPDKSGLPSDRFSAERTGGSVSTLTIQRTQQEDSAVYLCASSLLNEQFFGPGTRLTVL.

The V and J genes are TRBV20-1 and TRBJ2-1; no clear D. This CDR3 is built from 11 residues. Trimming took 0 bases from V and 6 from J, leaving 3 bases between them. Germline lookup yields CDR1 DFQATT and CDR2 SNEGSKA (reference sequence). The chain's CDR3 is CSARDANEQFF. The DNA of the CDR3 is TGCAGTGCTAGAGATGCCAATGAGCAGTTCTTC.

The J gene is TRBJ2-2, the V gene TRBV5-4, with a possible D match to TRBD2 (5 bases). CDR3 length: 14 amino acids. V was shortened by 5 bases and J by 6 bases, with 14 bases between the two germline ends. The V gene's germline CDR1 is SGHNT and CDR2 YYREEE (reference sequence). CDR3 in DNA: TGTGCCAGCAGTTCCCAGGCGGGTGCCGGGGAGCTGTTTTTT. Amino acid sequence: CASSSQAGAGELFF.

In this sample, this clone turned up once. V gene TRBV11-2 combines with J gene TRBJ2-1; D is unclear. V dropped 4 bases and J dropped 9 bases, with 10 bases sitting between them. The CDR3 length is 12 residues. Germline V gives CDR1 SGHAT, CDR2 FQNNGV. CDR3 in DNA: TGTGCCAGCAGCTCAAATGACATTGAGCAGTTCTTC. Amino acid sequence: CASSSNDIEQFF. Full variable domain (rest looked up from reference TRBV11-2 and TRBJ2-1): EAGVAQSPRYKIIEKRQSVAFWCNPISGHATLYWYQQILGQGPKLLIQFQNNGVVDDSQLPKDRFSAERLKGVDSTLKIQPAKLEDSAVYLCASSSNDIEQFFGPGTRLTVL.

The chain is built from TRBV28 and TRBJ1-1; D might be TRBD1 (6 bases). The V and J ends lost 6 bases and 3 bases respectively, with 17 bases between them. Germline V CDR1 and CDR2: MDHEN, SYDVKM. This CDR3 is built from 15 residues. The CDR3 loop is CASRALQGLYTEAFF. DNA of the CDR3: TGTGCCAGCAGAGCGTTACAGGGCCTTTACACTGAAGCTTTCTTT. Filled out from reference TRBV28 and TRBJ1-1, the complete variable domain reads DVKVTQSSRYLVKRTGEKVFLECVQDMDHENMFWYRQDPGLGLRLIYFSYDVKMKEKGDIPEGYSVSREKKERFSLILESASTNQTSMYLCASRALQGLYTEAFFGQGTRLTVV.

The chain carries TRBV29-1 and TRBJ2-1; the D is unclear. Germline assignment: CDR1 SQVTM and CDR2 ANQGSEA. The CDR3 is 13 amino acids. V lost 4 bases and J 1 base, leaving 8 bases between the germline ends. The CDR3 DNA is TGCAGCGTTGGATTGGGGTCCTACAATGAGCAGTTCTTC. This translates into CSVGLGSYNEQFF.

This chain joins TRBV7-3 and TRBJ2-3; maybe TRBD1 (5 bases). CDR3 length: 14 amino acids. Trimming took off 4 bases at V and 4 bases at J, with 12 bases between the two ends. Per the germline V gene, CDR1 is SGHTA and CDR2 is FQGTGA. Written as DNA, the CDR3 is TGTGCCAGCAGCTCGGCCAGGGTTCCAGATACGCAGTATTTT. Translation: CASSSARVPDTQYF.

This clone was found a few times. This chain's CDR3 is CASSLGGTGPYEQYF. The CDR3 DNA sequence: TGTGCCAGCAGCTTAGGTGGGACAGGTCCCTACGAGCAGTACTTC. The chain carries TRBV11-3 and TRBJ2-7; 8 positions match TRBD1. This CDR3 region has 15 residues. J was trimmed by 2 bases and V by 1 base; bases with no gene match: 4. Germline CDR1 SGHNT, CDR2 YENEEA.

V is TRBV6-2 or TRBV6-3 and J is TRBJ2-3; 12 bases line up with TRBD2. CDR1 is MNHEY and CDR2 is SVGEGT in the germline V gene. The CDR3 contains 16 residues. J was trimmed by 2 bases and V by 5 bases; bases with no gene match: 5. The CDR3 region is CASSPGTSGYTDTQYF. CDR3 DNA: TGTGCCAGCAGTCCCGGGACTAGCGGGTACACAGATACGCAGTATTTT.

The chain couples TRBV3-1 (or the pseudogene TRBV3-2) to TRBJ2-3, with TRBD2 identical over 7 bases. The CDR3 is made up of 14 amino acids. The V segment lost 2 bases and the J segment 2 bases; nucleotides outside the gene matches: 1. The germline V gene encodes CDR1 LGHDT and CDR2 YNNKEL (reference sequence). CDR3 sequence: CASSQLADTDTQYF. CDR3 nucleotide sequence: TGTGCCAGCAGCCAACTAGCGGACACAGATACGCAGTATTTT.

V gene TRBV7-9 combines with J gene TRBJ1-4, with D possibly being TRBD1 (5 bases). This CDR3 has 17 residues. With 1 base removed from V and 0 bases from J, the gap between germline ends came to 12 bases. CDR1 SEHNR and CDR2 FQNEAQ come from the germline V gene (reference sequence). The CDR3 sequence is CASSLVIMTATNEKLFF. The CDR3 DNA follows: TGTGCCAGCAGCTTAGTAATTATGACAGCAACTAATGAAAAACTGTTTTTT. Full variable domain (rest looked up from reference TRBV7-9 and TRBJ1-4): DTGVSQNPRHKITKRGQNVTFRCDPISEHNRLYWYRQTLGQGPEFLTYFQNEAQLEKSRLLSDRFSAERPKGSFSTLEIQRTEQGDSAMYLCASSLVIMTATNEKLFFGSGTQLSVL.

This chain joins TRBV19 and TRBJ2-3, with 7 bases identical to TRBD1. This CDR3 region has 14 residues. Germline values: CDR1 LNHDA, CDR2 SQIVND (reference sequence). V dropped 3 bases and J dropped 7; count of bases not matched to a gene: 7. The CDR3 here is CASSIGTVPYTQYF. CDR3 nucleotides: TGTGCCAGTAGTATTGGGACAGTGCCCTATACGCAGTATTTT.

Note on this clone: This sample includes further DNA sequences coding for the same CDR3. The rearrangement links TRBV7-6 to TRBJ2-1, with 9 bases matching TRBD2. CDR3 length: 16 amino acids. V gave up 1 base and J gave up 8 bases; unmatched junction bases: 9. Per the germline V gene, CDR1 is SGHVS and CDR2 is FNYEAQ. The CDR3 region is CASSLGGGRALDEQFF. The CDR3 region has the DNA TGTGCCAGCAGCTTAGGTGGCGGGAGGGCGTTGGATGAGCAGTTCTTC.

This chain uses TRBV7-2 with TRBJ1-4; TRBD1 aligns across 7 bases. The ends lost 0 bases at V and 6 bases at J; junction bases unmatched: 1. The CDR3 is 14 amino acids. Per the germline V gene, CDR1 is SGHTA and CDR2 is FQGNSA. Here the CDR3 reads CASSLAGQYEKLFF. The CDR3 nucleotides are TGTGCCAGCAGCTTAGCGGGACAGTATGAAAAACTGTTTTTT. Full variable domain (rest looked up from reference TRBV7-2 and TRBJ1-4): GAGVSQSPSNKVTEKGKDVELRCDPISGHTALYWYRQSLGQGLEFLIYFQGNSAPDKSGLPSDRFSAERTGGSVSTLTIQRTQQEDSAVYLCASSLAGQYEKLFFGSGTQLSVL.

The rearrangement links TRBV25-1 to TRBJ2-2; 7 bases align to TRBD1. This CDR3 comprises 15 residues. V lost 8 bases to trimming and J lost 4 bases; unmatched junction nucleotides: 10. Germline V gene lookup returns CDR1 MGHDK and CDR2 SYGVNS. CDR3 sequence: CASGGQQGFTGELFF. CDR3 DNA: TGTGCCAGCGGGGGACAGCAGGGGTTCACCGGGGAGCTGTTTTTT.

The J gene is TRBJ1-1, the V gene TRBV11-2; D possibly corresponds to TRBD1 (5 bases). Germline V gene sequence: CDR1 SGHAT, CDR2 FQNNGV. V was cut by 5 bases and J by 5 bases, with 9 bases left in between. This CDR3 region has 12 residues. The CDR3 loop reads CASSPRGTEAFF. The CDR3 DNA reads as TGTGCCAGCAGCCCACGGGGGACTGAAGCTTTCTTT.

The genes are TRBV19 and TRBJ1-1; maybe TRBD1 (6 bases). V was shortened by 5 bases and J by 10 bases, with 14 bases between the two germline ends. This CDR3 is 12 amino acids long. Germline-derived CDR1 and CDR2 are LNHDA and SQIVND (reference sequence). The CDR3, as DNA: TGTGCCAGTAGTGCCTCAGGGGTTGGAGCTTTCTTT. It translates to CASSASGVGAFF.

This clone turned up a few times. The chain employs TRBV6-2 or TRBV6-3 and TRBJ2-1; 10 nucleotides agree with TRBD2. Germline lookup yields CDR1 MNHEY and CDR2 SVGEGT. Germline trimming cut 0 bases from V and 1 base from J; bases unmatched to any gene: 9. The CDR3 contains 19 residues. The chain's CDR3 is CASSYSMGLTSGSYNEQFF. The CDR3, as DNA: TGTGCCAGCAGTTACTCGATGGGTCTGACTAGCGGGTCCTACAATGAGCAGTTCTTC.

V gene TRBV7-2 combines with J gene TRBJ1-4; D is unresolved. The length of the CDR3 is 12 residues. Germline values: CDR1 SGHTA, CDR2 FQGNSA. Trimming removed 5 bases at V and 4 bases at J, with 5 bases between. CDR3 sequence reads: CASSLINEKLFF. The CDR3 nucleotides read TGTGCCAGCAGCCTAATTAATGAAAAACTGTTTTTT.

This chain connects TRBV19 to TRBJ2-5, with a tentative D call TRBD2 (6 bases). This CDR3 has 15 amino acids. Germline assignment: CDR1 LNHDA and CDR2 SQIVND (reference sequence). V shed 6 bases and J shed 1 base, with 15 bases lying between them. CDR3 coding DNA: TGTGCCAGTAGCCGTCACGGGGGTTCCCAAGAGACCCAGTACTTC. Amino acids: CASSRHGGSQETQYF.

The gene calls are TRBV18 and TRBJ1-2; 8 bases are a match to TRBD1. Germline CDR1 is KGHSH and CDR2 is LQKENI. The CDR3 is 17 residues long. V shed 3 bases, J shed 5 bases, and the junction held 14 bases outside the gene matches. The CDR3 sequence is CASSPQAGGDTTYGYTF. The DNA of the CDR3 is TGTGCCAGCTCACCCCAGGCAGGGGGCGACACTACATATGGCTACACCTTC. The variable domain in full, completed from reference TRBV18 and TRBJ1-2, reads NAGVMQNPRHLVRRRGQEARLRCSPMKGHSHVYWYRQLPEEGLKFMVYLQKENIIDESGMPKERFSAEFPKEGPSILRIQQVVRGDSAAYFCASSPQAGGDTTYGYTFGSGTRLTVV.

This rearrangement joins TRBV7-2 to TRBJ1-3; no firm D call. The CDR3 consists of 15 residues. Trimming removed 1 base from V and 3 bases from J, with 10 bases in between. Per germline, CDR1 SGHTA and CDR2 FQGNSA. CDR3 bases: TGTGCCAGCAGCTTAGGAGGGCAGGTTGGAAACACCATATATTTT. Amino acid sequence: CASSLGGQVGNTIYF.

The chain carries TRBV4-3 and TRBJ1-2; TRBD1 is a possible D gene (5 bases). The V gene lost 4 bases and the J gene lost 4 bases, with 10 bases spanning the gap. Germline V CDR1 and CDR2: LGHNA, YSLEER. The CDR3 length is 13 residues. The CDR3 coding sequence is TGCGCCAGCAGCCCCCGGGACGGCTATGGCTACACCTTC. Translation: CASSPRDGYGYTF.

The chain recombines TRBV30 with TRBJ2-1; 8 nucleotides agree with TRBD1. The CDR3 has 17 residues. The trim removed 7 bases at V and 2 bases at J, leaving 16 bases unmatched. Germline CDR1 and CDR2: GTSNPN and SVGIG (reference sequence). Written as DNA, the CDR3 is TGTGCCTACGAAAAGGGGGCAGGGGGCATCCCCTACAATGAGCAGTTCTTC. Protein sequence: CAYEKGAGGIPYNEQFF.

This chain connects TRBV28 to TRBJ1-1; D not resolved. The CDR3 consists of 16 residues. In germline, CDR1 is MDHEN, CDR2 SYDVKM. V lost 3 bases and J lost 6, with 20 bases in between. As DNA, the CDR3 is TGTGCCAGCAGTTTGCCCCCTCGCGACCTGCGGGCTGAAGCTTTCTTT. Protein: CASSLPPRDLRAEAFF.